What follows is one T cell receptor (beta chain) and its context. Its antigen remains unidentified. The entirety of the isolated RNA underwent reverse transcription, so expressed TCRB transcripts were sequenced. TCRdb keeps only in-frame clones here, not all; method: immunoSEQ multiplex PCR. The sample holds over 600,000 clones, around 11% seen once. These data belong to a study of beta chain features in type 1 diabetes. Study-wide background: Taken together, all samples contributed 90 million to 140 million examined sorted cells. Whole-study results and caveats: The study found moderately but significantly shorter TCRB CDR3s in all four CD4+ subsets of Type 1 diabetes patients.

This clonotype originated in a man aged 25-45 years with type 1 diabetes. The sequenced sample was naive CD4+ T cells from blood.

CDR3 protein: CAITPKVELNYGYTF. As DNA, the CDR3 is TGTGCCATCACCCCGAAGGTGGAGCTGAACTATGGCTACACCTTC. The V and J genes are TRBV10-3 and TRBJ1-2; D ambiguous. V lost 7 bases, J lost 2 bases, and 17 bases lay in between. This CDR3 has 15 amino acids. The germline V gene encodes CDR1 ENHRY and CDR2 SYGVKD.